The clone carrying this TCR beta chain showed up many times. Trimming at V came to 6 bases and at J to 6 bases, leaving 4 bases not matched to a gene. CDR3 size: 11 residues. CDR1 DFQATT and CDR2 SNEGSKA come from the germline V gene (reference sequence). The sample is drawn from a study of CD8 T cells in ankylosing spondylitis. TCRdb re-analysed the 5' RACE reads in MiXCR, keeping a single row per CDR3 protein. The data contain fewer than 200,000 distinct CDR3 sequences, around a sixth of them seen just once; the ten biggest clones take up approximately 4.3%. Sequences were obtained from blood, either unsorted or a sorted T cell fraction (not recorded which). The TCR comes from a male donor under 35 with ankylosing spondylitis or in good health (not recorded which). V gene TRBV20-1 combines with J gene TRBJ1-1; TRBD1 agrees at 7 bases. The chain's CDR3 is CSASTGAEAFF. CDR3 nucleotide sequence: TGCAGTGCCAGTACAGGGGCTGAAGCTTTCTTT.